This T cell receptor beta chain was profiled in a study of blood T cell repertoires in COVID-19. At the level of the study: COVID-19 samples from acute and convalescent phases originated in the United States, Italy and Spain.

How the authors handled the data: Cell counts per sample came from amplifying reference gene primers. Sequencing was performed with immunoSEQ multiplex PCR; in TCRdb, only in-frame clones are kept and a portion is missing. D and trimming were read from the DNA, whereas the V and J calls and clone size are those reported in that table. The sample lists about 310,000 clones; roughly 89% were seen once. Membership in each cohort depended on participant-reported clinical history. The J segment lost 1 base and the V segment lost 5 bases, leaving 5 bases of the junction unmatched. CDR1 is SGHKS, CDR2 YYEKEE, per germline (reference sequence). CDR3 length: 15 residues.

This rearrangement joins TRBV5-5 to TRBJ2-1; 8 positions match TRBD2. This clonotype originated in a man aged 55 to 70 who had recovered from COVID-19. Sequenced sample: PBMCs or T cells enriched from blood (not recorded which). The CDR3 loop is CASRNLAGSYNEQFF. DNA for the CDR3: TGTGCCAGCAGAAATCTAGCGGGTTCCTACAATGAGCAGTTCTTC. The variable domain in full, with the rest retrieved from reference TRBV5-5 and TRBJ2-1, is DAGVTQSPTHLIKTRGQQVTLRCSPISGHKSVSWYQQVLGQGPQFIFQYYEKEERGRGNFPDRFSARQFPNYSSELNVNALLLGDSALYLCASRNLAGSYNEQFFGPGTRLTVL.